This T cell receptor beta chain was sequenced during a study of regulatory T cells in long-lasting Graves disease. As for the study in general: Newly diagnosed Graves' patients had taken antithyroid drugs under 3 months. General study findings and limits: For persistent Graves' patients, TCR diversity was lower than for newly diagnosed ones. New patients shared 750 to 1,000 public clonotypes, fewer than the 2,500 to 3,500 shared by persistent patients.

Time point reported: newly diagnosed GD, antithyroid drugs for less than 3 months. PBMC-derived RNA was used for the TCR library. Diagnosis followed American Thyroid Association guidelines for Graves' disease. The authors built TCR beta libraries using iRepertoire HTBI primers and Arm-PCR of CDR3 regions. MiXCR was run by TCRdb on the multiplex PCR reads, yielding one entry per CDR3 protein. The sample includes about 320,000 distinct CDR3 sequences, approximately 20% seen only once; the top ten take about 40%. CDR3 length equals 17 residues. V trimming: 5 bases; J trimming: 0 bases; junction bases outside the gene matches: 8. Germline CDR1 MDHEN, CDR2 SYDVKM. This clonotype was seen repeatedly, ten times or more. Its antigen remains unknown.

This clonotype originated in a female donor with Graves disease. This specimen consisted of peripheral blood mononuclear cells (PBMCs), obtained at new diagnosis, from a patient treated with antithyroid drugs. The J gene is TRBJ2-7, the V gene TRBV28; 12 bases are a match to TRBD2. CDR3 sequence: CASSQGLAGPSSYEQYF. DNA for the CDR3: TGTGCCAGCAGTCAAGGACTAGCGGGGCCCAGCTCCTACGAGCAGTACTTC.